The rows below give T cell receptor beta chains drawn from one sample of a study of blood T cell repertoires in COVID-19. TCRdb's table, derived via immunoSEQ multiplex PCR, lists solely in-frame clones and lacks some. This table holds some 130,000 clones, about 77% found once. Material: peripheral blood. The receptors come from a man older than 75 with acute or convalescent COVID-19. Both conserved end residues are part of each CDR3. A D gene is named only where the DNA matches it firmly. Some rows have no size entry. The others give once, few or many, or a class for an expanded clone.

D: TRBD1; V: TRBV10-3; J: TRBJ2-7; size: NA; DNA: TGTGCCATCAGGGGGGACAGCACCTACGAGCAGTACTTC; CDR3: CAIRGDSTYEQYF
D: NA; V: TRBV20-1; J: TRBJ2-3; size: many; DNA: TGCAGTGCCAGGGTCTCAGATACGCAGTATTTT; CDR3: CSARVSDTQYF
D: NA; V: TRBV5-1; J: TRBJ1-4; size: NA; DNA: TGCGCCAGCAGCTTTGGGAGCAAGTTTGCAACTAATGAAAAACTGTTTTTT; CDR3: CASSFGSKFATNEKLFF
D: NA; V: TRBV18; J: TRBJ1-2; size: NA; DNA: TGTGCCAGCTCACCAGCGGGGGCCTCTAACTATGGCTACACCTTC; CDR3: CASSPAGASNYGYTF
D: TRBD1; V: TRBV2; J: TRBJ1-5; size: NA; DNA: TGTGCCAGCAGACTTGATCGGACAGGGGCCAAGAATCAGCCCCAGCATTTT; CDR3: CASRLDRTGAKNQPQHF
D: NA; V: TRBV3-1/TRBV3-2; J: TRBJ1-2; size: NA; DNA: TGTGCCAGCAGCCAAGATATGACAGGCATATATGGCTACACCTTC; CDR3: CASSQDMTGIYGYTF
D: NA; V: TRBV12-3/TRBV12-4; J: TRBJ1-5; size: once; DNA: TGTGCCAGCAGACCAGGGGACAATCAGCCCCAGCATTTT; CDR3: CASRPGDNQPQHF
D: TRBD1; V: TRBV4-3; J: TRBJ1-6; size: NA; DNA: TGCGCCAGCAGCCGCCTGGTCATAGGACAGGGGTTAAGGGTGCCCCTCCACTTT; CDR3: CASSRLVIGQGLRVPLHF
D: NA; V: TRBV5-5; J: TRBJ2-4; size: NA; DNA: TGTGCCAGCAGTAACGGAGGGACCTCAATCGGCATTCAGTACTTC; CDR3: CASSNGGTSIGIQYF
D: NA; V: TRBV9; J: TRBJ1-4; size: NA; DNA: TGTGCCAGCAGCGCACAAGGGGGTCAGGGTTATGAAAAACTGTTTTTT; CDR3: CASSAQGGQGYEKLFF